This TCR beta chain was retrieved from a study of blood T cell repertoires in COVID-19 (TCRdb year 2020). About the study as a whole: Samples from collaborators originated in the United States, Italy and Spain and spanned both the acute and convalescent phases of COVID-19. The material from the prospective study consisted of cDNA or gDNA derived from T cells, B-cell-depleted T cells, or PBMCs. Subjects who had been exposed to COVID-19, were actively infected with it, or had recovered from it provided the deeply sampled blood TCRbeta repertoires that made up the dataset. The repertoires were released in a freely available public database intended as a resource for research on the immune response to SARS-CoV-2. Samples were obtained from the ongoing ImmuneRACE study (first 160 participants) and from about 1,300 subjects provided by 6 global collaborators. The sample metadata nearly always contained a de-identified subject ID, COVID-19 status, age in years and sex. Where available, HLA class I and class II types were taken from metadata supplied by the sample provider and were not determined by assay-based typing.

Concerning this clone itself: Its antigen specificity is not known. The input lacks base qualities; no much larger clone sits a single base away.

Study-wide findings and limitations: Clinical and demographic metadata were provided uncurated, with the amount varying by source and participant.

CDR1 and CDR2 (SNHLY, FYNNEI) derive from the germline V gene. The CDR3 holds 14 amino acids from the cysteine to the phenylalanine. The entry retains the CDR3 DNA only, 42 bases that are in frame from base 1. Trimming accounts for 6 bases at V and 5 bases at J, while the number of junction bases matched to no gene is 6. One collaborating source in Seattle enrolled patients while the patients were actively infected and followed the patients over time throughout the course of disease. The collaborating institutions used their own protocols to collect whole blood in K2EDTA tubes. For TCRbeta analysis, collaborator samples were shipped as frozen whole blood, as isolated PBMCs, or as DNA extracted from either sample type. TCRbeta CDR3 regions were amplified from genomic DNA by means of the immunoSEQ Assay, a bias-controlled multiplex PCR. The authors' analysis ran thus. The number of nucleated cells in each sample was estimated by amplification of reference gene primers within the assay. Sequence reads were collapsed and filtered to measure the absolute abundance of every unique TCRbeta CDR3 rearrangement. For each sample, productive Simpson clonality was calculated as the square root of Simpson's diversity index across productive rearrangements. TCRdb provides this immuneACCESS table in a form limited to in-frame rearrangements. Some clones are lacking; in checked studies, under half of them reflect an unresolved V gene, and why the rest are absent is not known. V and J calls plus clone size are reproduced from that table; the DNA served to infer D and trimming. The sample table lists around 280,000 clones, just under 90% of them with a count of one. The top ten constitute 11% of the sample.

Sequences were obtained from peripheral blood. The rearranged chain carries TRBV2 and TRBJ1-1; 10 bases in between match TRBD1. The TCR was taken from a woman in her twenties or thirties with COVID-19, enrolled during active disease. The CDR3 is CASRFDRGLTEAFF. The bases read TGTGCCAGCAGATTCGACAGGGGGCTTACTGAAGCTTTCTTT.